The T cell receptor (beta chain) under discussion was sequenced for a study of cytomegalovirus exposure and HLA in healthy donors. Study results and caveats: Later, TCR association rates were found to vary by HLA locus, highest for DRB1 and lowest for HLA-C. Solely CMV serostatus was available to characterize immune exposure.

A multiplex PCR was run with 60 Vbeta primers and 13 Jbeta primers. Produced via immunoSEQ multiplex PCR; TCRdb's table is partial and in-frame only. This sample has about 130,000 clones; 80% occur once, and the top ten carry approximately 10%. This clone was seen a single time. The antigen is undetermined. The TCR originated in a man aged 25-45 years in good health and CMV-seropositive. Sample: PBMCs.

CDR3 coding DNA: TGTGCCAGCTCACCAATATCCGGGACAGGGCACAATCAGCCCCAGCATTTT. Residues: CASSPISGTGHNQPQHF. The chain combines TRBV18 with TRBJ1-5, with TRBD1 matching over 9 bases. Germline-derived CDR1 and CDR2 are KGHSH and LQKENI. Trimming at V came to 2 bases and at J to 3 bases, leaving 8 bases not matched to a gene. The CDR3 consists of 17 residues. The whole variable domain, filled in from reference TRBV18 and TRBJ1-5, reads NAGVMQNPRHLVRRRGQEARLRCSPMKGHSHVYWYRQLPEEGLKFMVYLQKENIIDESGMPKERFSAEFPKEGPSILRIQQVVRGDSAAYFCASSPISGTGHNQPQHFGDGTRLSIL.